The 10 T cell receptor beta chains presented below share a single source sample, sequenced in a study of T cell changes during pregnancy in multiple sclerosis (dated by TCRdb to 2018 to 2020). The library was built by means of the immunoSEQ multiplex PCR assay. TCRdb mirrors the immuneACCESS table, restricted to in-frame sequences. Some clones are absent from its copies; in checked studies, under half trace to an unresolved V gene, and the reason for the others is unknown. The sample profile shows 40,000 to 45,000 clones; more than 85% of them were found once. 0.5% to 0.75% of the sample is taken by the ten largest. This specimen consisted of CD4+ T cells from peripheral blood mononuclear cells, obtained in the third trimester of pregnancy. The receptors shown here come from a female donor with multiple sclerosis, enrolled in a pregnancy study.

The chain employs TRBV30 and TRBJ2-2, with 12 bases matching TRBD2. V lost 8 bases and J lost 0; bases outside the gene matches: 4. The length of the CDR3 is 15 residues. Germline loops: CDR1 GTSNPN, CDR2 SVGIG (reference sequence). The CDR3 DNA follows: TGTGCCCGACTAGCGGGAGATGCGAACACCGGGGAGCTGTTTTTT. It encodes CARLAGDANTGELFF.

J is TRBJ1-1 and V is TRBV29-1, with unresolved D. This CDR3 region has 14 residues. Trimming stripped 7 bases from V and 0 bases from J, with 15 bases between. Germline loops: CDR1 SQVTM, CDR2 ANQGSEA. CDR3 region: CSGLLGRMNTEAFF. The CDR3 DNA sequence: TGCAGCGGACTACTTGGGAGGATGAACACTGAAGCTTTCTTT.

The chain uses TRBV28 and TRBJ2-7; D is possibly TRBD2 (7 bases). The germline gives CDR1 MDHEN, CDR2 SYDVKM. The CDR3 contains 15 residues. The V and J ends lost 8 bases and 1 base respectively, with 18 bases between them. The CDR3 loop reads CASRGAEGRSYEQYF. CDR3 nucleotides: TGTGCCAGCCGGGGGGCGGAGGGCCGGTCCTACGAGCAGTACTTC.

This clone was found once. The rearrangement joins TRBV19 to TRBJ2-5; a possible D gene is TRBD1 (6 bases). The germline V and J ends were trimmed by 1 base and 0 bases, with 12 bases remaining between them. This CDR3 is 16 amino acids long. CDR1 LNHDA and CDR2 SQIVND come from the germline V gene (reference sequence). CDR3 sequence (DNA): TGTGCCAGTAGTATAGGGGAGACAGGCTACCAAGAGACCCAGTACTTC. Translated: CASSIGETGYQETQYF.

The genes are TRBV7-8 and TRBJ1-2, with TRBD1 matching 7 bases. The junction had 10 bases not matched to a gene; V was cut back by 5 bases and J by 1 base. The CDR3 consists of 16 residues. Germline V lookup: CDR1 SGHVS, CDR2 FQNEAQ. The CDR3 spells CASSGRQGVHNYGYTF. DNA of the CDR3: TGTGCCAGCAGCGGGAGACAGGGTGTACATAACTATGGCTACACCTTC.

The table lists this clone with a count of one. The chain uses TRBV28 and TRBJ2-7, with D possibly being TRBD2 (5 bases). The CDR3 sequence is 16 residues long. Deletions cut 2 bases from V and 6 bases from J, with 20 bases between. The germline CDR1 and CDR2 sequences are MDHEN and SYDVKM. DNA for the CDR3: TGTGCCAGCAGTTTACCCTCGGGGTCAGGACGGAGCGAGCAGTACTTC. Its protein is CASSLPSGSGRSEQYF. The entire variable domain, with the rest obtained from reference TRBV28 and TRBJ2-7, is as follows: DVKVTQSSRYLVKRTGEKVFLECVQDMDHENMFWYRQDPGLGLRLIYFSYDVKMKEKGDIPEGYSVSREKKERFSLILESASTNQTSMYLCASSLPSGSGRSEQYFGPGTRLTVT.

This chain links TRBV28 with TRBJ2-3; no clear D. Looked up from germline, CDR1 is MDHEN and CDR2 is SYDVKM. The length of the CDR3 is 12 residues. V lost 8 bases to trimming and J lost 1 base, with 7 bases between them. The CDR3 here is CASAMGTDTQYF. The CDR3 DNA reads TGTGCCAGCGCTATGGGCACAGATACGCAGTATTTT.

This chain uses TRBV27 with TRBJ1-1; D possibly corresponds to TRBD1 (5 bases). Germline CDR1 reads MNHEY; CDR2 reads SMNVEV (reference sequence). Trimming left V 2 bases short and J 4 bases short, with 14 bases between. The CDR3 runs 15 residues. CDR3 residues: CASSLTSQGSTEAFF. CDR3 nucleotide sequence: TGTGCCAGCAGTTTAACGAGCCAGGGTAGCACTGAAGCTTTCTTT.

The chain has TRBV6-1 and TRBJ2-1; a weak D match, TRBD2 (5 bases). The CDR3 has 14 amino acids. Germline V CDR1 and CDR2: MNHNS, SASEGT. Deletions cut 2 bases from V and 12 bases from J, with 17 bases between. The CDR3 loop reads CASSEMTGTLWQFF. The CDR3 bases are TGTGCCAGCAGTGAAATGACGGGAACTTTATGGCAGTTCTTC.

The rearrangement links TRBV5-4 to TRBJ2-7; 7 bases map to TRBD2. V was clipped by 3 bases and J by 3 bases; unmatched bases: 9. In germline, CDR1 is SGHNT, CDR2 YYREEE (reference sequence). This CDR3 has 15 residues. The CDR3 loop reads CASSSSGGPHYEQYF. The CDR3 nucleotides read TGTGCCAGCAGCTCTAGCGGAGGTCCCCACTACGAGCAGTACTTC.